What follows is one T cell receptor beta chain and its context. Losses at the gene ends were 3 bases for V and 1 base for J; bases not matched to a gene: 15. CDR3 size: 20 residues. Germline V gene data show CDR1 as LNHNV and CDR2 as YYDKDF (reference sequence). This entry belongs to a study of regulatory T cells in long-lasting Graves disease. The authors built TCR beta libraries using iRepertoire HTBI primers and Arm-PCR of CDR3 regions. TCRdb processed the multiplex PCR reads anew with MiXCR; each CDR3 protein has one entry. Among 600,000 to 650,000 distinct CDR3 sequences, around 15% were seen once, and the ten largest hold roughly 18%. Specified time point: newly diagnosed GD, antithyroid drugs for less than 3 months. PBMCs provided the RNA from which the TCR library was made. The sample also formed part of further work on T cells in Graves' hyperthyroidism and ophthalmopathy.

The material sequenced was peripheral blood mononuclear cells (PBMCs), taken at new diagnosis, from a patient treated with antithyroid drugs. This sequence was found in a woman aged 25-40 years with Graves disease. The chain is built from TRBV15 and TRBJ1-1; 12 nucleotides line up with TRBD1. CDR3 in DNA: TGTGCCACCAGCAGCAGGCGGACCGGGACAGGGGGCCTACCGAACACTGAAGCTTTCTTT. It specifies CATSSRRTGTGGLPNTEAFF.